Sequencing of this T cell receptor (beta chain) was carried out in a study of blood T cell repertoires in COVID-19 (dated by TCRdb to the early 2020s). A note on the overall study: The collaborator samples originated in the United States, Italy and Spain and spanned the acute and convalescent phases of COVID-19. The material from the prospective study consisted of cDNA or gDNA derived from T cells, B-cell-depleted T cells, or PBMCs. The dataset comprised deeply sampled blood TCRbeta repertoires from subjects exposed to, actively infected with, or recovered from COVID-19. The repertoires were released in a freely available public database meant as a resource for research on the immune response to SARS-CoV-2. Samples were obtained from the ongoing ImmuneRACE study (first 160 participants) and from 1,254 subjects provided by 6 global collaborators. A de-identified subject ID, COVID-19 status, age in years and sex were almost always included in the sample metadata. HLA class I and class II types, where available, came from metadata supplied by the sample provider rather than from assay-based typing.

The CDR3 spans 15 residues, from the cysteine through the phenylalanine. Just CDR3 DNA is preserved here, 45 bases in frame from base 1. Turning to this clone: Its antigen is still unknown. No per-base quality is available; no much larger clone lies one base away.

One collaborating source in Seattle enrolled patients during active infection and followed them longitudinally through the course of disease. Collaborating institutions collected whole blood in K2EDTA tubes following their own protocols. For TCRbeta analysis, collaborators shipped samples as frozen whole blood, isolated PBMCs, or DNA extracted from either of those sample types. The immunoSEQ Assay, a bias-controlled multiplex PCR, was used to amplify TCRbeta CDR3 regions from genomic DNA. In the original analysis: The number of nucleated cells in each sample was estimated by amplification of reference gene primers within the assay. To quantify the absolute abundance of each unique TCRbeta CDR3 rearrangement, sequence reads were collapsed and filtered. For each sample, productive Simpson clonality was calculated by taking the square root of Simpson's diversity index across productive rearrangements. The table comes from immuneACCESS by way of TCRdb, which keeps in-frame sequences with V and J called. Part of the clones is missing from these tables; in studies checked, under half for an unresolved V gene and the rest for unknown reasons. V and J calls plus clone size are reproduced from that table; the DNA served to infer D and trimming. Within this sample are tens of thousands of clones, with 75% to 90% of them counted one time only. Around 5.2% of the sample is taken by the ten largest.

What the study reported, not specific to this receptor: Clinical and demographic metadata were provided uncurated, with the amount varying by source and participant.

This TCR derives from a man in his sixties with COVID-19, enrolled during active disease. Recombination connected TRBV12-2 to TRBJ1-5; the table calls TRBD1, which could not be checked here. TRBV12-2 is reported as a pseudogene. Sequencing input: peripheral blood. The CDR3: CASRLGRQSNQPQHF. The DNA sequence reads TGTGCAAGTCGCTTAGGAAGACAGAGCAATCAGCCCCAGCATTTT.